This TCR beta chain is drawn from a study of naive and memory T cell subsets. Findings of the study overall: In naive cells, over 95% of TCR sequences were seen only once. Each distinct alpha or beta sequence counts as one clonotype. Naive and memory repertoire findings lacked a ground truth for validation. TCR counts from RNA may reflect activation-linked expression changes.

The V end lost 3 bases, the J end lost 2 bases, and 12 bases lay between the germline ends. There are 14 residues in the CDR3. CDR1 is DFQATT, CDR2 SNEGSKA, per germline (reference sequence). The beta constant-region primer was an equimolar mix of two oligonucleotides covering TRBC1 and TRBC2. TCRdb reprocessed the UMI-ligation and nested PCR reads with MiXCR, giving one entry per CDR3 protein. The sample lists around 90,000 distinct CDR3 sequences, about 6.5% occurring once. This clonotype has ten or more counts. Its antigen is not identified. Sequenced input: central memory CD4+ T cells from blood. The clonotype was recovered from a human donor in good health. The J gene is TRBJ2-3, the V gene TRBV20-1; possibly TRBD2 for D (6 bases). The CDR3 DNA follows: TGCAGTGCTAGTCCGGGGACTGACACAGATACGCAGTATTTT. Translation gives CSASPGTDTDTQYF.